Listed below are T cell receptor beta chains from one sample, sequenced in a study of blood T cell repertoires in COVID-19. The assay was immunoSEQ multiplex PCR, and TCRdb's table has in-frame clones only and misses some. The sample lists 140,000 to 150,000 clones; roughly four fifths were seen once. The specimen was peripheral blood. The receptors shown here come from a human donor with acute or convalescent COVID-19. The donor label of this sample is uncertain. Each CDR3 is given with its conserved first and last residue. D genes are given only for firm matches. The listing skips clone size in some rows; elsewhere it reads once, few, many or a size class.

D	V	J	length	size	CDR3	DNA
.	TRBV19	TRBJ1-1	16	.	CASSKGASTMNTEAFF	TGTGCCAGTAGCAAAGGGGCGAGCACAATGAACACTGAAGCTTTCTTT
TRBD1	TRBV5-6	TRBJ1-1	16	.	CASSFPGQGLNTEAFF	TGTGCCAGCAGCTTTCCGGGACAGGGCCTAAACACTGAAGCTTTCTTT
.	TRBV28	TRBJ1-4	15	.	CASSFQQGGSEKLFF	TGTGCCAGCAGTTTCCAACAGGGTGGAAGCGAAAAACTGTTTTTT
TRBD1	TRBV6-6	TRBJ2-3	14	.	CASSSGQGADTQYF	TGTGCCAGCTCCTCGGGACAGGGGGCAGATACGCAGTATTTT
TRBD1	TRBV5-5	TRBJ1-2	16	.	CASSLAADRVLYGYTF	TGTGCCAGCAGCTTGGCCGCGGACAGGGTCCTCTATGGCTACACCTTC
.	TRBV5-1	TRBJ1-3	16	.	CASSFGVEVAGNTIYF	TGCGCCAGCAGCTTTGGAGTGGAGGTGGCTGGAAACACCATATATTTT
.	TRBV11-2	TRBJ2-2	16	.	CASSEAPGPQAGELFF	TGTGCCAGCAGTGAAGCGCCGGGTCCACAAGCCGGGGAGCTGTTTTTT
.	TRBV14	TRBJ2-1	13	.	CASSPRLVNEQFF	TGTGCCAGCAGCCCCCGACTAGTAAATGAGCAGTTCTTC
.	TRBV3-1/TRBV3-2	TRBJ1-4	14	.	CASSKRGLGEKLFF	TGTGCCAGCAGCAAAAGAGGGTTAGGCGAAAAACTGTTTTTT
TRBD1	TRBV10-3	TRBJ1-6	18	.	CAISEKMVVRGAESPLHF	TGTGCCATCAGTGAAAAGATGGTAGTCAGGGGGGCGGAATCACCCCTCCACTTT
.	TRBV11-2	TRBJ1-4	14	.	CASSPGVGLQKLFF	TGTGCCAGCAGCCCAGGGGTAGGGCTCCAAAAACTGTTTTTT
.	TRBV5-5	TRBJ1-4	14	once	CASRLGQGYEKLFF	TGTGCCAGCAGACTTGGGCAGGGGTATGAAAAACTGTTTTTT
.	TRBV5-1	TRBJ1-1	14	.	CASSEGLPKGEAFF	TGCGCCAGCAGCGAAGGACTGCCCAAAGGGGAAGCTTTCTTT
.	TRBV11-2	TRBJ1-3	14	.	CASSRWGGGNTIYF	TGTGCCAGCAGCCGCTGGGGGGGTGGAAACACCATATATTTT
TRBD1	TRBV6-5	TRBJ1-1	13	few	CASRRQGRSEAFF	TGTGCCAGCAGGCGACAGGGGAGGTCTGAAGCTTTCTTT
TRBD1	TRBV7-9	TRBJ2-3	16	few	CASSLGTGQGADTQYF	TGTGCCAGCAGCTTAGGGACGGGACAGGGAGCAGATACGCAGTATTTT
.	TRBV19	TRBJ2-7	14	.	CASSMEFRGVEQYF	TGTGCCAGTAGTATGGAGTTTCGGGGTGTGGAGCAGTACTTC
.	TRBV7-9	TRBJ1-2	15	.	CASSSRRGPNYGYTF	TGTGCCAGCAGCTCGAGGCGGGGCCCTAACTATGGCTACACCTTC
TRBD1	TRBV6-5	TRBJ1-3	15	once	CASRRAGTAGNTIYF	TGTGCCAGCAGGAGAGCCGGGACAGCTGGAAACACCATATATTTT
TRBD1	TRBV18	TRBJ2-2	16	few	CASSPPGQGFGGELFF	TGTGCCAGCTCACCACCGGGACAGGGGTTCGGCGGGGAGCTGTTTTTT
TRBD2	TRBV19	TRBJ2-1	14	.	CASSGTSGGGEQFF	TGTGCCAGTAGTGGGACTAGCGGGGGGGGTGAGCAGTTCTTC
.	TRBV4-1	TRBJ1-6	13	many	CASSQDGDRPRHF	TGCGCCAGCAGCCAGGATGGCGACAGGCCCCGGCACTTT
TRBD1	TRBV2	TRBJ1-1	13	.	CASSRQGNTEAFF	TGTGCCAGCAGTCGACAGGGTAACACTGAAGCTTTCTTT
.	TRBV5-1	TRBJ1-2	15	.	CASSLDPGLHYGYTF	TGCGCCAGCAGCTTGGATCCGGGACTACACTATGGCTACACCTTC
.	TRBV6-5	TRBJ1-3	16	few	CASSSPGVSSGNTIYF	TGTGCCAGCAGTTCCCCGGGTGTGAGCTCTGGAAACACCATATATTTT
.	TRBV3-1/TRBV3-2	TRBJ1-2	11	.	CASSQALRYTF	TGTGCCAGCAGCCAAGCGTTGAGGTACACCTTC
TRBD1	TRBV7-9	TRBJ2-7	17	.	CASSSSGQEGGAYEQYF	TGTGCCAGCAGCTCCTCCGGACAGGAAGGAGGAGCCTACGAGCAGTACTTC
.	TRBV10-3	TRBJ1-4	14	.	CAISEGGTNEKLFF	TGTGCCATCAGTGAGGGAGGGACTAATGAAAAACTGTTTTTT
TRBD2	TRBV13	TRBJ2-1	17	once	CASSLEAGLAGYGEQFF	TGTGCCAGCAGCTTAGAGGCTGGACTAGCGGGGTACGGTGAGCAGTTCTTC
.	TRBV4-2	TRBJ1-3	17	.	CASSQVLRRAAGNTIYF	TGTGCCAGCAGCCAAGTTTTAAGGAGGGCGGCTGGAAACACCATATATTTT
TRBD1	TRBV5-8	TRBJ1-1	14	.	CASSFDRGNTEAFF	TGTGCCAGCAGCTTCGACAGGGGGAACACTGAAGCTTTCTTT
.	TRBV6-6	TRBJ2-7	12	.	CASSRPSSEQYF	TGTGCCAGCAGTCGACCGTCCAGCGAGCAGTACTTC
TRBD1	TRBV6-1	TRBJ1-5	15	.	CASSDDRGPVQPQHF	TGTGCCAGCAGTGATGACAGGGGGCCGGTTCAGCCCCAGCATTTT
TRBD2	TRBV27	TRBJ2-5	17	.	CASVINSLAGGKETQYF	TGTGCCAGCGTCATTAACTCGCTGGCGGGGGGGAAAGAGACCCAGTACTTC
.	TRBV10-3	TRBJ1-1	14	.	CAISDGQMNTEAFF	TGTGCCATCAGTGACGGACAGATGAACACTGAAGCTTTCTTT
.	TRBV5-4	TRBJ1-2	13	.	CASSSVNRDGYTF	TGTGCCAGCAGCTCGGTCAACAGGGATGGCTACACCTTC
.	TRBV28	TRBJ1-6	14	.	CASATGSSRSPLHF	TGTGCCAGCGCTACAGGGAGTTCGCGCTCACCCCTCCACTTT
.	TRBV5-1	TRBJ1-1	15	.	CASSLAAQGYTEAFF	TGCGCCAGCAGCTTGGCCGCCCAGGGTTACACTGAAGCTTTCTTT
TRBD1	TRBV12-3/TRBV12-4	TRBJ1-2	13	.	CASSSTGKGGYTF	TGTGCCAGCAGCTCGACAGGGAAGGGTGGCTACACCTTC
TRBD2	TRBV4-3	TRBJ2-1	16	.	CASSQDWLAGGVEQFF	TGCGCCAGCAGCCAAGACTGGCTAGCGGGGGGGGTTGAGCAGTTCTTC
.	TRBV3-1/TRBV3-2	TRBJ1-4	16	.	CASSQDARGTNEKLFF	TGTGCCAGCAGCCAAGATGCGCGGGGGACTAATGAAAAACTGTTTTTT
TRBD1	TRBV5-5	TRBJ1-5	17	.	CASSLWTGMGSNQPQHF	TGTGCCAGCAGCTTGTGGACAGGGATGGGGAGCAATCAGCCCCAGCATTTT
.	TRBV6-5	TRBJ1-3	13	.	CASSYSTGATIYF	TGTGCCAGCAGTTACTCGACTGGGGCCACCATATATTTT
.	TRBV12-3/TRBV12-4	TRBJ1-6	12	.	CASSLSNSPLHF	TGTGCCAGCAGTTTAAGCAATTCACCCCTCCACTTT
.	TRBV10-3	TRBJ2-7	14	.	CAISESRSTYEQYF	TGTGCCATCAGTGAGTCACGGTCAACCTACGAGCAGTACTTC
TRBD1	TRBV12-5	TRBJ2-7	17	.	CASGLAYVTGGYYEQYF	TGTGCTAGTGGTTTGGCCTACGTAACAGGGGGTTACTACGAGCAGTACTTC
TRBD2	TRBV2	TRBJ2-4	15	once	CASGSGGLALGIQYF	TGTGCCAGCGGGTCCGGGGGACTAGCCCTGGGCATTCAGTACTTC
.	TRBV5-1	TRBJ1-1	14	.	CASSISTANTEAFF	TGCGCCAGCAGCATCTCGACAGCTAACACTGAAGCTTTCTTT
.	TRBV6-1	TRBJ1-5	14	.	CASSDGVSDQPQHF	TGTGCCAGCAGTGACGGGGTATCTGATCAGCCCCAGCATTTT
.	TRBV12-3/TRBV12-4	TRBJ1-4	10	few	CASPREKLFF	TGTGCCAGCCCCCGTGAAAAACTGTTTTTT
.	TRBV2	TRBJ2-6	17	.	CASSVGSPSPGANVLTF	TGTGCCAGCAGTGTGGGCAGCCCAAGCCCTGGGGCCAACGTCCTGACTTTC
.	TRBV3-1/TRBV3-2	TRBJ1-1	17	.	CASSQDPLGRGNTEAFF	TGTGCCAGCAGCCAAGATCCCCTCGGAAGGGGCAACACTGAAGCTTTCTTT
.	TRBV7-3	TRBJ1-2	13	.	CASSPDGGRGYTF	TGTGCCAGCAGCCCAGACGGGGGGCGAGGCTACACCTTC
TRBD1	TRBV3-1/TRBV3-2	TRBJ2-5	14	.	CASSQGQGGRAQYF	TGTGCCAGCAGCCAGGGACAGGGTGGTAGGGCCCAGTACTTC
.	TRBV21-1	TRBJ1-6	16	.	CASSKAGGSYNSPLHF	TGTGCCAGCAGCAAAGCGGGGGGCTCCTATAATTCACCCCTCCACTTT